This TCR beta chain originates from a study of persistence of HIV-infected CD4 T cells. On this clone: The antigen is unknown.

Nonspecific anti-CD3/anti-CD28 bead stimulation represents the broad CD4+ T cell repertoire. Responding CD4+ T cells were sorted by upregulation of both CD40 ligand and CD69. This was the immunoSEQ version 4 assay in survey mode. Sequencing used immunoSEQ multiplex PCR; TCRdb keeps in-frame clones, though not all of them. Of more than 30,000 clones listed, about nine tenths are singletons. The sequenced sample was CD4+ T cells sorted from PBMCs after approximately 19-hour stimulation, obtained from a patient who received antiretroviral therapy. This clonotype was sampled from an adult man with HIV who was CMV-seropositive.

In nucleotides, the CDR3 is TGTGCCATCAGTCTGGCAAGCAATGAGCAGTTCTTC. The encoded protein is CAISLASNEQFF. The gene calls are TRBV10-3 and TRBJ2-1, with no clear D. The germline V gene encodes CDR1 ENHRY and CDR2 SYGVKD. The V and J ends lost 5 bases and 6 bases respectively, with 8 bases between them. The CDR3 is 12 amino acids.